The rows below give T cell receptor beta chains drawn from one sample of a study of cytomegalovirus exposure and HLA in healthy donors. Sequencing was performed with immunoSEQ multiplex PCR; in TCRdb, only in-frame clones are kept and a portion is missing. The repertoire holds roughly 150,000 clones, with around 82% as singletons. Material: PBMCs. Source of these receptors: a woman aged 45-59 years in good health and CMV-seropositive. Each CDR3 is given with its conserved first and last residue. A D gene is named only where the DNA matches it firmly. Expanded clones get a size class; other rows say once, few or many, or leave the size out.

v_call: TRBV30; d_call: -; j_call: TRBJ1-1; clone_size: -; cdr3_aa: CAWRVEGNTEAFF; cdr3_nt: TGTGCCTGGAGGGTAGAGGGGAACACTGAAGCTTTCTTT
v_call: TRBV6-1; d_call: TRBD1; j_call: TRBJ1-6; clone_size: -; cdr3_aa: CASSGRDRGDSPLHF; cdr3_nt: TGTGCCAGCAGTGGTAGGGACAGGGGGGATTCACCCCTCCACTTT
v_call: TRBV11-3; d_call: -; j_call: TRBJ2-6; clone_size: -; cdr3_aa: CASSLGVGPGANVLTF; cdr3_nt: TGTGCCAGCAGCTTAGGGGTGGGGCCTGGGGCCAACGTCCTGACTTTC
v_call: TRBV6-6; d_call: TRBD1; j_call: TRBJ1-1; clone_size: -; cdr3_aa: CASSYRTGSTEAFF; cdr3_nt: TGTGCCAGCAGTTACAGGACAGGATCCACTGAAGCTTTCTTT
v_call: TRBV5-1; d_call: TRBD1; j_call: TRBJ1-3; clone_size: once; cdr3_aa: CASSLEEGAAGNTIYF; cdr3_nt: TGCGCCAGCAGCTTGGAAGAGGGGGCGGCTGGAAACACCATATATTTT
v_call: TRBV15; d_call: TRBD1; j_call: TRBJ2-7; clone_size: -; cdr3_aa: CATSRPGQSSYEQYF; cdr3_nt: TGTGCCACCAGCAGGCCGGGACAGAGCTCCTACGAGCAGTACTTC
v_call: TRBV2; d_call: -; j_call: TRBJ2-1; clone_size: -; cdr3_aa: CASSEARYNEQFF; cdr3_nt: TGTGCCAGCAGTGAAGCCCGGTACAATGAGCAGTTCTTC
v_call: TRBV30; d_call: TRBD2; j_call: TRBJ2-3; clone_size: -; cdr3_aa: CAWSGVAGGQEDTQYF; cdr3_nt: TGTGCCTGGAGTGGAGTAGCGGGGGGCCAGGAAGATACGCAGTATTTT
v_call: TRBV4-1; d_call: TRBD1; j_call: TRBJ1-5; clone_size: few; cdr3_aa: CASSLKQGKGDQPQHF; cdr3_nt: TGCGCCAGCAGCCTGAAACAGGGGAAAGGCGATCAGCCCCAGCATTTT
v_call: TRBV29-1; d_call: TRBD1; j_call: TRBJ2-3; clone_size: -; cdr3_aa: CSVRTGGTDTQYF; cdr3_nt: TGCAGCGTGAGGACAGGGGGCACAGATACGCAGTATTTT
v_call: TRBV2; d_call: TRBD1; j_call: TRBJ1-5; clone_size: -; cdr3_aa: CASSLQRTGGNQPQHF; cdr3_nt: TGTGCCAGCAGCCTCCAAAGGACAGGGGGCAATCAGCCCCAGCATTTT
v_call: TRBV27; d_call: TRBD2; j_call: TRBJ2-3; clone_size: -; cdr3_aa: CASSSGGGTGDTQYF; cdr3_nt: TGTGCCAGCAGTTCTGGCGGGGGGACCGGAGATACGCAGTATTTT
v_call: TRBV7-9; d_call: TRBD2; j_call: TRBJ2-2; clone_size: -; cdr3_aa: CASSRDYSGGRNTGELFF; cdr3_nt: TGTGCCAGCAGCCGCGATTATAGCGGGGGCCGAAACACCGGGGAGCTGTTTTTT
v_call: TRBV9; d_call: -; j_call: TRBJ1-3; clone_size: -; cdr3_aa: CASSVGLHGNTIYF; cdr3_nt: TGTGCCAGCAGCGTAGGACTCCACGGAAACACCATATATTTT
v_call: TRBV7-8; d_call: -; j_call: TRBJ2-7; clone_size: -; cdr3_aa: CASSLAPGHSYEQYF; cdr3_nt: TGTGCCAGCAGCTTAGCCCCAGGTCACTCCTACGAGCAGTACTTC
v_call: TRBV6-1; d_call: TRBD1; j_call: TRBJ2-3; clone_size: -; cdr3_aa: CASSTLTGSKDTQYF; cdr3_nt: TGTGCCAGCAGCACACTGACAGGGAGTAAGGATACGCAGTATTTT
v_call: TRBV4-1; d_call: -; j_call: TRBJ2-1; clone_size: -; cdr3_aa: CASSQDALASGYNEQFF; cdr3_nt: TGCGCCAGCAGCCAAGATGCCCTAGCGTCGGGCTACAATGAGCAGTTCTTC
v_call: TRBV5-1; d_call: TRBD2; j_call: TRBJ2-7; clone_size: -; cdr3_aa: CASSLGGTSSYEQYF; cdr3_nt: TGCGCCAGCAGCTTGGGTGGGACTAGCTCCTACGAGCAGTACTTC
v_call: TRBV6-5; d_call: TRBD1; j_call: TRBJ1-5; clone_size: -; cdr3_aa: CASSRTGFGQPQHF; cdr3_nt: TGTGCCAGCAGTCGGACAGGGTTTGGCCAGCCCCAGCATTTT
v_call: TRBV19; d_call: -; j_call: TRBJ2-5; clone_size: once; cdr3_aa: CASSGYQETQYF; cdr3_nt: TGTGCCAGTAGCGGGTACCAAGAGACCCAGTACTTC
v_call: TRBV2; d_call: TRBD1; j_call: TRBJ2-7; clone_size: once; cdr3_aa: CASANGQGSYEQYF; cdr3_nt: TGTGCCAGCGCCAATGGACAGGGGAGCTACGAGCAGTACTTC
v_call: TRBV5-1; d_call: TRBD2; j_call: TRBJ2-1; clone_size: -; cdr3_aa: CASSLVGGTSNEQFF; cdr3_nt: TGCGCCAGCAGCTTGGTAGGTGGGACTAGCAATGAGCAGTTCTTC
v_call: TRBV6-1; d_call: -; j_call: TRBJ1-2; clone_size: -; cdr3_aa: CASSELRFTYGYTF; cdr3_nt: TGTGCCAGCAGTGAATTGAGGTTTACTTATGGCTACACCTTC
v_call: TRBV5-1; d_call: TRBD1; j_call: TRBJ1-6; clone_size: -; cdr3_aa: CASSNGQGVGSPLHF; cdr3_nt: TGCGCCAGCAGCAACGGACAGGGGGTCGGTTCACCCCTCCACTTT
v_call: TRBV10-3; d_call: TRBD1; j_call: TRBJ1-1; clone_size: -; cdr3_aa: CAISESGDRSMNTEAFF; cdr3_nt: TGTGCCATCAGTGAGTCGGGGGACAGGAGCATGAACACTGAAGCTTTCTTT
v_call: TRBV19; d_call: TRBD2; j_call: TRBJ2-7; clone_size: -; cdr3_aa: CASSKGTSGAEQYF; cdr3_nt: TGTGCCAGTAGTAAGGGTACTAGCGGGGCCGAGCAGTACTTC
v_call: TRBV5-1; d_call: TRBD1; j_call: TRBJ1-1; clone_size: few; cdr3_aa: CASSLDSQGPSIF; cdr3_nt: TGCGCCAGCAGCTTGGATTCACAGGGGCCATCAATATTT
v_call: TRBV27; d_call: TRBD2; j_call: TRBJ2-5; clone_size: -; cdr3_aa: CAVRPGGVSYQETQYF; cdr3_nt: TGTGCCGTCCGACCCGGGGGGGTTTCGTACCAAGAGACCCAGTACTTC
v_call: TRBV14; d_call: -; j_call: TRBJ1-1; clone_size: -; cdr3_aa: CASSQSGNTEAFF; cdr3_nt: TGTGCCAGCAGCCAATCCGGGAACACTGAAGCTTTCTTT
v_call: TRBV6-6; d_call: -; j_call: TRBJ1-6; clone_size: -; cdr3_aa: CASLNRQGDNSPLHF; cdr3_nt: TGTGCCAGCCTTAACCGGCAGGGCGATAATTCACCCCTCCACTTT
v_call: TRBV6-6; d_call: -; j_call: TRBJ1-2; clone_size: -; cdr3_aa: CTTDSQGYGYTF; cdr3_nt: TGTACCACTGACAGTCAGGGCTATGGCTACACCTTC
v_call: TRBV9; d_call: -; j_call: TRBJ1-6; clone_size: -; cdr3_aa: CASSGLQGPNSPLHF; cdr3_nt: TGTGCCAGCAGCGGACTACAGGGACCCAATTCACCCCTCCACTTT
v_call: TRBV5-4; d_call: TRBD1; j_call: TRBJ2-7; clone_size: -; cdr3_aa: CASSLGTGGVGEQYF; cdr3_nt: TGTGCCAGCAGCTTGGGGACAGGGGGGGTAGGGGAGCAGTACTTC
v_call: TRBV25-1; d_call: TRBD1; j_call: TRBJ2-5; clone_size: -; cdr3_aa: CASSGDRGRQETQYF; cdr3_nt: TGTGCCAGCAGTGGTGACAGGGGAAGACAAGAGACCCAGTACTTC
v_call: TRBV5-6; d_call: -; j_call: TRBJ1-1; clone_size: -; cdr3_aa: CASRFWGGTMTEAFF; cdr3_nt: TGTGCCAGCAGGTTTTGGGGGGGTACGATGACTGAAGCTTTCTTT
v_call: TRBV5-4; d_call: -; j_call: TRBJ2-3; clone_size: -; cdr3_aa: CASSSRRAGDTQYF; cdr3_nt: TGTGCCAGCAGCTCTAGGAGGGCCGGGGATACGCAGTATTTT
v_call: TRBV5-1; d_call: -; j_call: TRBJ2-1; clone_size: -; cdr3_aa: CASSLDSLASNEQFF; cdr3_nt: TGCGCCAGCAGCCTTGACAGTCTCGCAAGCAATGAGCAGTTCTTC
v_call: TRBV5-4; d_call: TRBD1; j_call: TRBJ1-6; clone_size: -; cdr3_aa: CASSLPGQPNSPLHF; cdr3_nt: TGTGCCAGCAGCCTCCCGGGACAGCCGAATTCACCCCTCCACTTT
v_call: TRBV25-1; d_call: TRBD2; j_call: TRBJ2-3; clone_size: -; cdr3_aa: CASRISGAFTDTQYF; cdr3_nt: TGTGCCAGCAGAATAAGCGGGGCCTTCACAGATACGCAGTATTTT
v_call: TRBV7-9; d_call: TRBD2; j_call: TRBJ2-7; clone_size: few; cdr3_aa: CASGGGSPYEQYF; cdr3_nt: TGTGCCAGCGGGGGGGGTAGCCCCTACGAGCAGTACTTC
v_call: TRBV12-2; d_call: -; j_call: TRBJ2-5; clone_size: -; cdr3_aa: CASRPEVRPGQDLLKTQYF; cdr3_nt: TGTGCAAGTCGCCCGGAGGTCAGACCGGGACAAGATTTGCTGAAGACCCAGTACTTC
v_call: TRBV15; d_call: TRBD2; j_call: TRBJ2-7; clone_size: -; cdr3_aa: CATSREKGGGAYEQYF; cdr3_nt: TGTGCCACCAGCAGAGAAAAAGGCGGGGGGGCCTACGAGCAGTACTTC